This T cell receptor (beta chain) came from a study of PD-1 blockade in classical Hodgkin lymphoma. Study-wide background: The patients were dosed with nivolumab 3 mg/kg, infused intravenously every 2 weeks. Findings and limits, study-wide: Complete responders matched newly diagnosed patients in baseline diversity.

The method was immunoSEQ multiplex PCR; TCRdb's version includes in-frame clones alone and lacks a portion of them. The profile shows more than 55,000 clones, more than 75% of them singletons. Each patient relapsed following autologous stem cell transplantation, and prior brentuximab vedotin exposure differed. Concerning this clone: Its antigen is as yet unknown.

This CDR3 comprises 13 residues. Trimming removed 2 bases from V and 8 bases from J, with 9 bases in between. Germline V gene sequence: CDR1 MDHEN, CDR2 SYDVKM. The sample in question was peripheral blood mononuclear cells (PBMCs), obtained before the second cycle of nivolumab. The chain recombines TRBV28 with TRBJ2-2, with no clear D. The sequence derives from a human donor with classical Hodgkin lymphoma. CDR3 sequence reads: CASSLVPGGELFF. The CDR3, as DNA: TGTGCCAGCAGTTTAGTTCCCGGGGGGGAGCTGTTTTTT.